A selection of T cell receptor beta chains follows, all from one sample in a study of T cells expressing NK-cell markers. TCRdb re-called the 5' RACE reads; every CDR3 protein appears as one record, without DNA. The sample table includes about 380,000 distinct CDR3 sequences. Sequencing was performed on blood T cells: a sorted CD56 or NKG2C T cell subset, CD4+ or CD8+ T cells, or bulk PBMC T cells (not recorded which). The receptors shown here come from a man aged 18-70 years in good health. The CDR3 runs from the conserved cysteine through the conserved F or W.

>TRBV12-3/TRBV12-4|TRBJ2-1
CASTQREGIMGNEQFF
>TRBV9|TRBJ1-1
CASSPSAGGGFYAFF
>TRBV20-1|TRBJ2-5
CSARDGAGRQETQYF
>TRBV24-1|TRBJ2-7
CATSDNVADSYEQYF
>TRBV13|TRBJ2-7
CASSYSIWGSSYEQYF
>TRBV6-5|TRBJ2-6
CASSYGRDRGTGANVLTF
>TRBV10-3|TRBJ2-7
CAMGTGDYYEQYF
>TRBV30|TRBJ2-3
CAWSPGLAVGDTQYF
>TRBV29-1|TRBJ1-2
CSVIRRGTDGYTF
>TRBV4-1|TRBJ2-3
CASSQGGGGGAIDTQYF
>TRBV27|TRBJ1-1
CASTSKTRNTEAFF
>TRBV3-1|TRBJ2-1
CASSQMVGQGNVQFF
>TRBV18|TRBJ1-1
CASSPRQGSSNTEAFF